Detailed here is one T cell receptor (beta chain). Only in-frame clones appear in the TCRdb table, and some are missing; sequencing was by immunoSEQ multiplex PCR. The profile shows about 130,000 clones, roughly nine tenths of them singletons. Trimming took off 3 bases at V and 5 bases at J, with 7 bases between the two ends. The CDR3 covers 13 residues. The V gene's germline CDR1 is LNHDA and CDR2 SQIVND (reference sequence). The source of the sample is a study of T cell responses to AZD1222 COVID-19 vaccine. The sequenced sample was peripheral blood, obtained on day 0 of AZD1222 vaccination. This chain connects TRBV19 to TRBJ2-2, with TRBD2 as a possible D gene (5 bases). This receptor was identified in an adult in good health. The CDR3 sequence is CASSIRGTGELFF. CDR3 bases: TGTGCCAGTAGTATCCGAGGGACCGGGGAGCTGTTTTTT.